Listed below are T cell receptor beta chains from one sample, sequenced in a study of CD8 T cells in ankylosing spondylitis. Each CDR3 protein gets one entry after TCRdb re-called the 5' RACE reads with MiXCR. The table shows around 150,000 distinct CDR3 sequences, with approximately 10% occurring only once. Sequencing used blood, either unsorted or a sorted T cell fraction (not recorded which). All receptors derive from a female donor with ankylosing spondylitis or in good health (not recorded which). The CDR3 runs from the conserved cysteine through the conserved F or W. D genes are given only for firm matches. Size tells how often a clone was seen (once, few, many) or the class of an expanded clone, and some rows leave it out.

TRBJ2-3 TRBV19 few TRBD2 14 CASSTLSGRDTQYF TGTGCCAGTAGTACTCTTTCCGGGAGGGATACGCAGTATTTT
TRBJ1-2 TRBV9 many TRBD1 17 CASSAEPPGTENYGYTF TGTGCCAGCAGCGCCGAGCCCCCCGGGACAGAAAACTATGGCTACACCTTC
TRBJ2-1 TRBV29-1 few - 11 CSVRGYNEQFF TGCAGCGTTCGCGGTTACAATGAGCAGTTCTTC
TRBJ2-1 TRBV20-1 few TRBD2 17 CSAANPSGRAGINEQFF TGCAGTGCTGCCAACCCTAGCGGGAGGGCCGGGATTAATGAGCAGTTCTTC
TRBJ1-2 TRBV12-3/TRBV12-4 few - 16 CASSPPRTVGNYGYTF TGTGCCAGCAGTCCCCCCCGGACGGTGGGGAACTATGGCTACACCTTC
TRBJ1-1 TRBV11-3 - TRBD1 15 CASSPARDRGTEAFF TGTGCCAGCAGCCCGGCCCGGGACAGGGGAACTGAAGCTTTCTTT
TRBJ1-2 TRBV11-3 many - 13 CASSPDTNYGYTF TGTGCCAGCAGCCCAGATACTAACTATGGCTACACCTTC
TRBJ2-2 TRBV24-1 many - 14 CATSDPRGTGELFF TGTGCCACCAGTGATCCCCGGGGGACCGGGGAGCTGTTTTTT
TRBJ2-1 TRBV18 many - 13 CASSSDAGNEQFF TGTGCCAGCTCGAGTGACGCGGGTAATGAGCAGTTCTTC
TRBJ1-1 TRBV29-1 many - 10 CSGTQVEAFF TGCAGCGGGACACAGGTTGAAGCTTTCTTT
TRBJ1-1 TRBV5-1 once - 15 CASSGAGYMNTEAFF TGCGCCAGCAGTGGCGCAGGTTACATGAACACTGAAGCTTTCTTT
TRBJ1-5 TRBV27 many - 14 CASKIFGSNQPQHF TGTGCCAGCAAAATCTTTGGGAGCAATCAGCCCCAGCATTTT
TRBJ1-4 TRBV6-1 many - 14 CASRHRDGYPELFF TGTGCCAGCAGACACCGGGACGGATACCCAGAACTGTTTTTT
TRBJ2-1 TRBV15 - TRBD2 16 CATSRDRASGSHEQFF TGTGCCACCAGCAGAGATAGGGCTAGCGGGAGTCATGAGCAGTTCTTC
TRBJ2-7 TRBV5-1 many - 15 CASSLDRDDPYEQYF TGCGCCAGCAGCTTGGACAGGGATGACCCCTACGAGCAGTACTTC
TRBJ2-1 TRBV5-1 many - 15 CASSDTGSSYNEQFF TGCGCCAGCAGCGACACAGGTAGCTCCTACAATGAGCAGTTCTTC
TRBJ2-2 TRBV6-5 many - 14 CASSWQGAPGELFF TGTGCCAGCAGTTGGCAGGGTGCTCCCGGGGAGCTGTTTTTT
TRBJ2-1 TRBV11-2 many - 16 CASSLLLGDFYNEQFF TGTGCCAGCAGCTTGCTTTTGGGGGACTTCTATAATGAGCAGTTCTTC
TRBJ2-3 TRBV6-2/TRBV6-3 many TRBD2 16 CASSYAVAGSDDTQYF TGTGCCAGCAGTTACGCCGTAGCGGGGTCGGACGATACGCAGTATTTT
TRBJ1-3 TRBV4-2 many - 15 CASSQVGGYGNTIYF TGTGCCAGCAGCCAAGTGGGGGGCTATGGAAACACCATATATTTT
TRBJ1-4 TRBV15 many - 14 CATSRDRGVEKLFF TGTGCCACCAGCAGAGATCGTGGGGTTGAAAAACTGTTTTTT
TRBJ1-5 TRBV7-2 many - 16 CASSSFGKGRATPQHF TGTGCCAGCAGCTCCTTCGGGAAGGGAAGGGCTACGCCCCAGCATTTT
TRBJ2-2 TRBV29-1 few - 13 CSVESSESGELFF TGCAGCGTCGAATCTTCGGAATCCGGGGAGCTGTTTTTT
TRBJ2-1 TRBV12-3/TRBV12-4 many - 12 CASTRGMDEQFF TGTGCCAGCACCCGGGGGATGGATGAGCAGTTCTTC
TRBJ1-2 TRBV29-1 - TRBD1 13 CSVGGTGWDGYTF TGCAGCGTTGGCGGGACAGGGTGGGATGGCTACACCTTC
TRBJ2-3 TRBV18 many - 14 CASSPPRSTDTQYF TGTGCCAGCTCACCACCTCGCAGCACAGATACGCAGTATTTT
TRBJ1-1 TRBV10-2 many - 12 CASSESGSEAFF TGCGCCAGCAGTGAGTCCGGTTCTGAAGCTTTCTTT
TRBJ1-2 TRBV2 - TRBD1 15 CASREPGQGLDGYTF TGTGCCAGCAGGGAGCCGGGACAGGGTTTAGATGGCTACACCTTC
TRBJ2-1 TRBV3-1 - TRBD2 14 CASSPLAGNNEQFF TGTGCCAGCAGCCCACTAGCGGGTAACAATGAGCAGTTCTTC
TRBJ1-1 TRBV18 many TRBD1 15 CASSPNRGLNTEAFF TGTGCCAGCTCCCCCAACAGGGGTTTGAACACTGAAGCTTTCTTT
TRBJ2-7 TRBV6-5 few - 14 CASSYSYGFYEQYF TGTGCCAGCAGTTACTCGTACGGTTTCTACGAGCAGTACTTC
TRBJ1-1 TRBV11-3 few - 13 CASSPRAGSEAFF TGTGCCAGCAGCCCCCGGGCAGGCTCTGAAGCTTTCTTT
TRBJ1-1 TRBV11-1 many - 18 CASSFMVPWTRVGAEAFF TGTGCCAGCAGCTTTATGGTTCCCTGGACACGGGTTGGGGCTGAAGCTTTCTTT
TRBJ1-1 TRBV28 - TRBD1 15 CVSNKGDRSNTEALF TGTGTCAGCAACAAGGGGGACAGGTCGAACACTGAAGCTCTCTTT
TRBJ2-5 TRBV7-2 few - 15 CASSSLFATIETQYF TGTGCCAGCAGCTCGTTGTTTGCGACTATAGAGACCCAGTACTTC
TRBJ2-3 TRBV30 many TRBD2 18 CAWTPWTSGASWGDTQYF TGTGCCTGGACCCCCTGGACTAGCGGAGCTTCCTGGGGAGATACGCAGTATTTT
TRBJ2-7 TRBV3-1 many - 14 CASSPPASYYEQYF TGTGCCAGCAGCCCACCCGCTTCATACTACGAGCAGTACTTC
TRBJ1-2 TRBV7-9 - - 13 CASSPKPQNGYTF TGTGCCAGCAGCCCCAAGCCTCAGAATGGCTACACCTTC
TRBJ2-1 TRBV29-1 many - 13 CSVAQSSYNEQFF TGCAGCGTTGCGCAGAGCTCCTACAATGAGCAGTTCTTC
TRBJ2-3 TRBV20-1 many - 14 CSARPPPSTDTQYF TGCAGTGCTAGACCCCCTCCTAGCACAGATACGCAGTATTTT
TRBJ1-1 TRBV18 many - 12 CASSQIPTEAFF TGTGCCAGCTCACAAATCCCCACTGAAGCTTTCTTT
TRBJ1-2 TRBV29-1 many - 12 CSVAMSNYGYTF TGCAGCGTTGCCATGAGTAACTATGGCTACACCTTC
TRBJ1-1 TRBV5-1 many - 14 CASSKTTVNTEAFF TGCGCCAGCAGTAAAACGACAGTGAACACTGAAGCTTTCTTT
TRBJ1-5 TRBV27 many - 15 CASSLFKSRGQPQHF TGTGCCAGCAGTTTATTTAAGTCCCGAGGGCAGCCCCAGCATTTT
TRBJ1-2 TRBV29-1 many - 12 CSVARQEGGYTF TGCAGCGTTGCTCGGCAGGAAGGTGGCTACACCTTC
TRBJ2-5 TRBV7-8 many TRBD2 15 CASSVWTSGQETQYF TGTGCCAGCAGCGTCTGGACTAGCGGACAAGAGACCCAGTACTTC
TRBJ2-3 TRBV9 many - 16 CASSPQGRRGTDTQYF TGTGCCAGCAGCCCCCAAGGGCGTCGAGGCACAGATACGCAGTATTTT
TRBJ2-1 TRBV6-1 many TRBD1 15 CASGPKGQPYNEQFF TGTGCCAGCGGTCCTAAGGGACAGCCCTACAATGAGCAGTTCTTC
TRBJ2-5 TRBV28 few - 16 CASTAAGRSYQETQYF TGTGCCAGCACCGCCGCGGGACGGTCGTACCAAGAGACCCAGTACTTC